This paragraph reports one T cell receptor (beta chain). What antigen it recognizes has not been identified. No per-base quality is available; no much larger clone lies one base away. Libraries came from 5' RACE. Sequencing used an Illumina HiSeq 2500. A second PCR of roughly 7 to 11 cycles was performed with a sample-barcoded 5' primer and a J-beta primer mix. A template-switch 5' adaptor carrying 12 random nucleotides introduced a unique molecular identifier onto each TCR beta cDNA molecule. Each sample yielded at least 3 million CDR3-containing paired-end reads. All of the RNA was converted into first-strand cDNA using the Mint cDNA synthesis kit, with a TRBC-specific oligonucleotide serving as the primer. Following uracil-DNA glycosylase treatment, a first 18-cycle PCR with universal primers M1SS and BC2_uni_R was performed on all cDNA. The original methods were these. For normalization, 1 million high-quality reads, each with a distinct molecular identifier, were randomly selected from each sample. Instead of being binned into consensus sequences, reads with shared molecular identifiers were discarded. MiTCR, run with a Q25 quality threshold and the strictest error-elimination algorithm, handled CDR3 identification, clonotype clustering and error correction. A nonparametric unseen species model with Euler transformation was used to estimate a lower bound on total TCR beta diversity. TCRdb trimmed the raw reads at Q25, called clones with MiXCR and kept productive beta chains. Each CDR3 protein gets just one entry, which takes the most common genes and DNA from the rows behind it. In this record, the V and J calls reflect TCRdb's handling and not the investigators' own analysis. For this sample the table gives approximately 1.5 million distinct CDR3 sequences, of which 35% to 45% were detected only once. The top ten constitute more than 4% of the sample.

The approximately 41 donors, aged about 6 to 95 years, were systemically healthy Caucasian individuals from Russia. Approximately 9 milliliters of peripheral blood were collected from each donor into EDTA-treated Vacutainer tubes. Ficoll-Paque density-gradient centrifugation was used to isolate PBMCs, with at least 6.5 million per sample. Trizol reagent was used to extract total RNA from PBMCs, with at least 6 micrograms per sample. The percentages of naive CD45RAhigh/CD27high T cells were determined by flow cytometry on a PBMC aliquot from every donor. These data originate in a study of blood T cells in healthy people across ages (dated by TCRdb to the mid-2010s). In the study overall: In model experiments, template switching captured roughly one uniquely barcoded TCR beta cDNA molecule for every two T cells. The study measured age-related changes in TCR beta repertoire diversity using deep sequencing normalized with unique cDNA molecular identifiers. The donors were split into four age groups: young (average about 16 years), middle-aged (39), aged (about 56) and long-lived (about 74). To avoid experimental bias, donors of different ages were randomly spread across the sequencing lanes. The study analyzed two additional independent replicas of 1 million unique cDNA reads from the same blood draw for two donors, one aged 18 to 30 and one aged 80 or older. Results the study describes overall, beyond this receptor: Estimates of total diversity from one million sequenced T cells were regarded as lower bounds and underestimates. Compared with the aged group, the long-lived group had more naive CD4+ T cells, fewer expanded clones and increased TCR diversity, suggesting age selection. Because donor CMV infection status was unknown, age-related changes in expanded clonotypes were potentially confounded. Observed TCR beta diversity correlated strongly with the percentage of naive T cells measured by flow cytometry. Observed TCR beta diversity per million T cells fell roughly linearly with age, and a significant reduction was already apparent by age roughly 41. Since profiling was done on bulk unsorted PBMCs, naive and antigen-experienced compartments could not be conclusively compared.

This sequence was found in a woman aged 18-29 years in good health. The sequenced sample was blood.

The CDR3 reads as follows: CASNPVGSYEQFF. The bases are TGTGCCAGCAATCCTGTAGGCAGCTACGAGCAGTTCTTC. The rearranged chain carries TRBV6-2 or TRBV6-3 and TRBJ2-1, with an unclear D gene assignment. From its cysteine to its phenylalanine, the CDR3 spans 13 amino acids. The retained sequence is limited to the CDR3, 39 bases, with the frame set at the first base. From a lookup of the germline V gene, CDR1 and CDR2 are MNHEY and SVGEGT. The trim is 7 bases for V and 10 bases for J, with a gap of 17 bases between the germline ends.